This entry concerns a single T cell receptor beta chain. Its antigen is not known. These data come from a study of T cells in narcolepsy. The wider study: Healthy controls were enrolled alongside patients with narcolepsy type 1 or type 2. Study conclusions and caveats: Healthy controls reportedly lacked the autoreactive clonotypes serially found in patients' blood. Autoreactive clone sequences were missing from some blood memory CD4+ repertoires.

This table comes from immunoSEQ multiplex PCR, and its TCRdb copy is limited to in-frame clones, with some not included. The data hold over 25,000 clones, with over 75% observed a single time. The CDR3 has 17 amino acids. V was pared by 5 bases and J by 0 bases, with 12 bases of the junction left unmatched. CDR1 and CDR2 from the germline V gene are LGHNA and YNFKEQ. The chain carries TRBV4-2 and TRBJ2-7; TRBD1 aligns across 8 bases. The specimen sequenced was CD45RA- memory CD4+ T cells from PBMCs. This receptor was taken from a human donor with narcolepsy. CDR3 sequence (DNA): TGTGCCAGCAGCTTACGCCAGGGGGCAGCTAGCTCCTACGAGCAGTACTTC. As protein: CASSLRQGAASSYEQYF.